Shown below are 12 T cell receptor beta chains from a single sample sequenced in a study of blood T cell repertoires in COVID-19. TCRdb's copy holds only in-frame clones and misses some; the assay was immunoSEQ multiplex PCR. The table lists 45,000 to 55,000 clones, about 70% of them singletons. Sequenced: peripheral blood. The origin of the receptors is a woman between 70 and 85 years old with acute or convalescent COVID-19.

The V gene is TRBV30, the J gene TRBJ2-4; 8 nucleotides agree with TRBD1. After removal of 3 bases from V and 0 bases from J, the junction contained 7 bases not matched to a gene. Germline lookup yields CDR1 GTSNPN and CDR2 SVGIG (reference sequence). The CDR3 has 16 amino acids. The CDR3 sequence: CAWSRQGSVAKNIQYF. The CDR3 region has the DNA TGTGCCTGGAGCCGACAGGGGTCCGTAGCCAAAAACATTCAGTACTTC.

This clone appeared once. J is TRBJ1-2 and V is TRBV6-5; 8 positions agree with TRBD1. CDR1 is MNHEY, CDR2 SVGAGI, per germline. The ends lost 7 bases at V and 4 bases at J; junction bases unmatched: 11. The CDR3 is made up of 15 amino acids. DNA for the CDR3: TGTGCCAGCACCTATTCGACAGGGGCAACCTATGGCTACACCTTC. It specifies CASTYSTGATYGYTF.

The rearrangement links TRBV11-2 to TRBJ2-5; 15 bases are shared with TRBD2. Germline CDR1 SGHAT, CDR2 FQNNGV. With V trimmed by 3 bases and J by 5 bases, 4 bases remained unmatched. The CDR3 runs to 16 residues. The CDR3 region is CASSFRTSGGVETQYF. DNA of the CDR3: TGTGCCAGCAGCTTTCGGACTAGCGGGGGGGTGGAGACCCAGTACTTC.

V usage is TRBV10-3 and J usage is TRBJ2-1, with 7 nucleotides matching TRBD1. This CDR3 is 14 amino acids long. Germline CDR1 is ENHRY and CDR2 is SYGVKD. V lost 11 bases and J lost 2; bases outside the gene matches: 9. This chain's CDR3 is CAATSGTAYNEQFF. The DNA of the CDR3 is TGTGCCGCCACCTCCGGGACAGCCTACAATGAGCAGTTCTTC.

This clone has a count of ten or more. This rearrangement joins TRBV30 to TRBJ2-7; a possible D gene is TRBD2 (7 bases). V was shortened by 0 bases and J by 5 bases, with 14 bases between the two germline ends. Germline V CDR1 and CDR2: GTSNPN, SVGIG (reference sequence). The CDR3 has 14 amino acids. The chain's CDR3 is CAWSVLRGGHEQYF. DNA of the CDR3: TGTGCCTGGAGTGTACTTCGCGGGGGCCACGAGCAGTACTTC.

This clone was picked up a small number of times. The genes are TRBV4-1 and TRBJ1-5; 10 positions match TRBD1. V shed 1 base and J 4 bases; nucleotides not matched to a gene: 7. There are 17 residues in the CDR3. CDR1 and CDR2 from the germline V gene are MGHRA and YSYEKL. The CDR3 here is CASSQGPRTGGNQPQHF. CDR3 nucleotides: TGCGCCAGCAGCCAAGGGCCCCGGACAGGGGGAAATCAGCCCCAGCATTTT.

The chain employs TRBV10-3 and TRBJ2-5; D might be TRBD1 (6 bases). The CDR3 has 15 amino acids. Between the trimmed V and J ends, which lost 2 bases and 3 bases, there was a span of 13 bases. The V gene's germline CDR1 is ENHRY and CDR2 SYGVKD. DNA of the CDR3: TGTGCCATCAGTGAGCCGCAGGGGCGAGAAGAGACCCAGTACTTC. It yields the protein CAISEPQGREETQYF.

The chain joins TRBV15 to TRBJ1-4, with TRBD1 matching 9 bases. V shed 3 bases and J 8 bases; nucleotides not matched to a gene: 7. Germline CDR1 is LNHNV and CDR2 is YYDKDF (reference sequence). The CDR3 loop spans 15 amino acids. Written as DNA, the CDR3 is TGTGCCACCAGCAGGGGACAGGGTTCTGACGAAAAACTGTTTTTT. Residues: CATSRGQGSDEKLFF. The variable domain in full, completed from reference TRBV15 and TRBJ1-4, reads DAMVIQNPRYQVTQFGKPVTLSCSQTLNHNVMYWYQQKSSQAPKLLFHYYDKDFNNEADTPDNFQSRRPNTSFCFLDIRSPGLGDTAMYLCATSRGQGSDEKLFFGSGTQLSVL.

This clone was observed a handful of times. The chain recombines TRBV11-3 with TRBJ2-1; TRBD2 aligns across 8 bases. V trimming: 0 bases; J trimming: 3 bases; junction bases outside the gene matches: 1. Per germline, CDR1 SGHNT and CDR2 YENEEA. This CDR3 is built from 15 residues. The CDR3 DNA reads TGTGCCAGCAGCTTAGATGGGACTAGCTACAATGAGCAGTTCTTC. Its protein is CASSLDGTSYNEQFF.

This clone was seen just once. The genes are TRBV4-1 and TRBJ1-5; possibly TRBD1 for D (5 bases). V was trimmed by 4 bases and J by 4 bases, leaving 11 bases between them. This CDR3 comprises 14 residues. CDR1 is MGHRA and CDR2 is YSYEKL in the germline V gene. The CDR3 sequence: CASSPLTGNQPQHF. The DNA for the CDR3 is TGCGCCAGCAGCCCTCTAACAGGTAATCAGCCCCAGCATTTT.

V is TRBV5-1 and J is TRBJ2-4, with 8 bases lining up with TRBD1. Looked up from germline, CDR1 is SGHRS and CDR2 is YFSETQ. J lost 4 bases, V lost 1 base, and 4 bases had no gene match. This CDR3 contains 15 residues. CDR3 residues: CASSLPGQGKNIQYF. In DNA, the CDR3 is TGCGCCAGCAGCTTGCCCGGACAGGGAAAAAACATTCAGTACTTC.

The chain has TRBV7-6 and TRBJ1-1; D may be TRBD1 (5 bases). Trimming removed 4 bases from V and 2 bases from J, with 8 bases in between. Per the germline V gene, CDR1 is SGHVS and CDR2 is FNYEAQ. The CDR3 sequence is 13 residues long. DNA for the CDR3: TGTGCCAGCAGCTCGGGGGGAAACACTGAAGCTTTCTTT. It specifies CASSSGGNTEAFF.